The TCR beta chain under discussion was sequenced for a study of blood T cell repertoires in COVID-19. This clone was counted a single time. The CDR3 runs to 13 residues. V was pared by 4 bases and J by 3 bases, with 5 bases between. CDR1 is KGHDR, CDR2 SFDVKD, per germline. Profiled with immunoSEQ multiplex PCR; TCRdb holds only in-frame clones, not every one. The sample has some 290,000 clones, about nine tenths seen once. The sample consisted of peripheral blood. The receptor was derived from a woman aged 25-40 years with COVID-19, enrolled during active disease. The rearrangement joins TRBV24-1 to TRBJ2-2; no clear D gene. The CDR3 loop is CATSDRYTGELFF. The DNA for the CDR3 is TGTGCCACCAGTGACAGATACACCGGGGAGCTGTTTTTT.